Each of the 12 T cell receptor beta chains below was sequenced from the same sample in a study of OX40 agonist ivuxolimab in advanced cancers. The repertoire was sequenced with immunoSEQ multiplex PCR; TCRdb's copy has only in-frame clones and lacks some. There are tens of thousands of clones in the sample; about nine tenths occur only once, and around 7% lies in the top ten. The specimen was CD4+ or CD8+ T cells sorted from blood, collected in a trial of the OX40 agonist ivuxolimab. These receptors all stem from an adult with an advanced solid tumor such as melanoma, head and neck, liver or kidney cancer.

This clone was found once. V is TRBV6-1 and J is TRBJ2-3; 9 bases are a match to TRBD1. The germline gives CDR1 MNHNS, CDR2 SASEGT. This CDR3 has 17 residues. Unmatched junction bases numbered 10, after V lost 4 bases and J lost 2 bases. CDR3 sequence: CASSAQTGTGYTDTQYF. In nucleotides, the CDR3 is TGTGCCAGCAGTGCCCAAACCGGGACAGGGTACACAGATACGCAGTATTTT.

J is TRBJ1-1 and V is TRBV5-6, with 7 bases fitting TRBD1. Germline V gives CDR1 SGHDT, CDR2 YYEEEE. V gave up 2 bases and J gave up 6 bases; unmatched junction bases: 4. The CDR3 extends over 13 amino acids. The CDR3 coding sequence is TGTGCCAGCAGCTTCGACAGGGACCCTGAAGCTTTCTTT. Translation gives CASSFDRDPEAFF.

The rearrangement joins TRBV9 to TRBJ2-3, with TRBD2 matching over 10 bases. Germline assignment: CDR1 SGDLS and CDR2 YYNGEE. V gave up 6 bases and J gave up 5 bases; unmatched junction bases: 9. The CDR3 covers 15 residues. In nucleotides, the CDR3 is TGTGCCAGCATCCTTAGCGGGAGGCTGGGAGATACGCAGTATTTT. Residues: CASILSGRLGDTQYF. The full variable domain, completed using reference TRBV9 and TRBJ2-3, is DSGVTQTPKHLITATGQRVTLRCSPRSGDLSVYWYQQSLDQGLQFLIQYYNGEERAKGNILERFSAQQFPDLHSELNLSSLELGDSALYFCASILSGRLGDTQYFGPGTRLTVL.

The chain has TRBV28 and TRBJ2-1; possible D gene TRBD2, 6 bases. The V gene's germline CDR1 is MDHEN and CDR2 SYDVKM. The CDR3 consists of 12 residues. The germline V and J ends were trimmed by 6 bases and 10 bases, with 13 bases remaining between them. The CDR3 nucleotides read TGTGCCAGCAGGCATATAGCGGAGGAGCAGTTCTTC. It translates to CASRHIAEEQFF.

The V call is TRBV11-2, the J call TRBJ2-5; perhaps TRBD2 as D (5 bases). This CDR3 is built from 11 residues. V lost 5 bases and J lost 9, with 10 bases in between. Germline CDR1 SGHAT, CDR2 FQNNGV. The CDR3 sequence is CASSGPGSQYF. The CDR3 nucleotides read TGTGCCAGCAGCGGCCCGGGGTCCCAGTACTTC.

CDR3 protein: CASSPTSANYNEQFF. CDR3 nucleotide sequence: TGTGCCAGCAGCCCCACTAGTGCGAATTACAATGAGCAGTTCTTC. J is TRBJ2-1 and V is TRBV14; maybe TRBD2 (5 bases). The CDR3 runs 15 residues. Germline V gene lookup returns CDR1 SGHDN and CDR2 FVKESK. Trimming cost V 4 bases and J 4 bases, with 14 bases left between them.

The chain uses TRBV5-6 and TRBJ1-2; perhaps TRBD1 as D (6 bases). CDR1 and CDR2 from the germline V gene are SGHDT and YYEEEE. The CDR3 length is 15 residues. V shed 2 bases and J shed 4 bases, with 15 bases lying between them. The CDR3 DNA sequence: TGTGCCAGCAGCTTAATTACAGGGATGGTCTATGGCTACACCTTC. Translating it yields CASSLITGMVYGYTF.

This clone has more than one count but fewer than ten. V usage is TRBV5-4 and J usage is TRBJ1-1, with 9 bases lining up with TRBD1. CDR3 length: 14 amino acids. The V segment lost 0 bases and the J segment 6 bases; nucleotides outside the gene matches: 3. Germline lookup yields CDR1 SGHNT and CDR2 YYREEE (reference sequence). CDR3 residues: CASSLEWTGAEAFF. As DNA, the CDR3 is TGTGCCAGCAGCTTGGAGTGGACAGGGGCTGAAGCTTTCTTT.

Here the CDR3 reads CASSRTGNQPQHF. In DNA, the CDR3 is TGTGCCAGCAGTAGGACAGGGAATCAGCCCCAGCATTTT. The chain uses TRBV28 and TRBJ1-5, with TRBD1 identical over 8 bases. Trimming at V came to 5 bases and at J to 4 bases, leaving 1 base not matched to a gene. The CDR3 covers 13 residues. Germline V gene data show CDR1 as MDHEN and CDR2 as SYDVKM.

This clone was observed a handful of times. The rearrangement uses TRBV7-6 and TRBJ1-1; D is ambiguous. V was clipped by 3 bases and J by 4 bases, with 15 bases between them. Germline V lookup: CDR1 SGHVS, CDR2 FNYEAQ. The CDR3 runs 15 residues. CDR3: CASSLGLGRVTEAFF. The CDR3 nucleotides read TGTGCCAGCAGCTTGGGGTTAGGGAGGGTCACTGAAGCTTTCTTT.

V is TRBV30 and J is TRBJ2-7; 8 nucleotides agree with TRBD2. CDR3 length: 13 amino acids. Germline assignment: CDR1 GTSNPN and CDR2 SVGIG (reference sequence). Trimming at V came to 4 bases and at J to 2 bases, leaving 4 bases not matched to a gene. CDR3 residues: CAWTRGGTYEQYF. CDR3 in DNA: TGTGCCTGGACCCGGGGGGGGACCTACGAGCAGTACTTC.

The chain has TRBV28 and TRBJ2-7; 7 nucleotides agree with TRBD2. The trim removed 5 bases at V and 2 bases at J, leaving 3 bases unmatched. The CDR3 length is 13 residues. Germline assignment: CDR1 MDHEN and CDR2 SYDVKM. CDR3 nucleotides: TGTGCCAGCAGTGGGGGAGGGGCCTACGAGCAGTACTTC. Protein sequence: CASSGGGAYEQYF.